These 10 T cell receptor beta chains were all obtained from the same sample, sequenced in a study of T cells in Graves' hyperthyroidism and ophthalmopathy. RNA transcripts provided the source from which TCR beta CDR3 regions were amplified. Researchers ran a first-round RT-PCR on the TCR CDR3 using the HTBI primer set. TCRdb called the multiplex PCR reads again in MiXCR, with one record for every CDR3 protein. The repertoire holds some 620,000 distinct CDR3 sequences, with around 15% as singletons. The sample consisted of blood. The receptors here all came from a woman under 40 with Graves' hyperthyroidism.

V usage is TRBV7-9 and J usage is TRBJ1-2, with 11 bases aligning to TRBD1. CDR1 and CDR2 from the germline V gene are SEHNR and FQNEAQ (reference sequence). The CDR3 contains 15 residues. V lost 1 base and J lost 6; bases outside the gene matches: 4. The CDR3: CASSLGTGGRDGYTF. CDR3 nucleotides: TGTGCCAGCAGCTTAGGGACAGGGGGCCGGGATGGCTACACCTTC.

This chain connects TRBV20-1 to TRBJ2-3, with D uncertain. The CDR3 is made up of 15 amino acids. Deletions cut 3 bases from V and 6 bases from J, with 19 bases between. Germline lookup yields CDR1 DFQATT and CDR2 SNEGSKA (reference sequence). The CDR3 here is CSASRWEGIMDTQYF. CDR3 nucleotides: TGCAGTGCTAGTAGGTGGGAAGGGATCATGGATACGCAGTATTTT.

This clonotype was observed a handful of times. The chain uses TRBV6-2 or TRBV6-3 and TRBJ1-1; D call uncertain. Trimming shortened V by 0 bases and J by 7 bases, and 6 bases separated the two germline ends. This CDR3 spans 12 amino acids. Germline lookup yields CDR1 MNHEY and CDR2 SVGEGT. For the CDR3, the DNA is TGTGCCAGCAGTTACTCTGGATATGAAGCTTTCTTT. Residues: CASSYSGYEAFF.

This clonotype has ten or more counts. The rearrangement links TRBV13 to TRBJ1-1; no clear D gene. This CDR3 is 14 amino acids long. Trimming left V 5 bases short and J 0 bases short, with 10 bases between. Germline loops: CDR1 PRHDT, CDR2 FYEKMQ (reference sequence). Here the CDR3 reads CASSLTVVNTEAFF. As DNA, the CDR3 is TGTGCCAGCAGCCTAACCGTAGTGAACACTGAAGCTTTCTTT.

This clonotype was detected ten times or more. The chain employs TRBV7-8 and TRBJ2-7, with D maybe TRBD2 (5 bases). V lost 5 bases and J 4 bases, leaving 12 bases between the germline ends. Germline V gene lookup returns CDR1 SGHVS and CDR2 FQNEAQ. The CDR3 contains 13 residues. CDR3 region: CASSQMTGYEQYF. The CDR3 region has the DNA TGTGCCAGCAGCCAGATGACGGGATACGAGCAGTACTTC.

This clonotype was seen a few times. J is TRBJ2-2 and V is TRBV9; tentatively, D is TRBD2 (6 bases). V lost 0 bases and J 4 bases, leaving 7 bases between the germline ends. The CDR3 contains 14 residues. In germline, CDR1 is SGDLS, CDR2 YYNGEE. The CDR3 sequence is CASSVGGATGELFF. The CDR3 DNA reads TGTGCCAGCAGCGTAGGCGGGGCCACCGGGGAGCTGTTTTTT.

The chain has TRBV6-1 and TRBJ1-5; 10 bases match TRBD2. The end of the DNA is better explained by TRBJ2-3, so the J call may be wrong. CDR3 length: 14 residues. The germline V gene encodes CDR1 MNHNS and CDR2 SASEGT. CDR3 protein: CASSELAGVPAQYF. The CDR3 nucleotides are TGTGCCAGCAGTGAACTAGCGGGAGTCCCAGCCCAGTATTTT.

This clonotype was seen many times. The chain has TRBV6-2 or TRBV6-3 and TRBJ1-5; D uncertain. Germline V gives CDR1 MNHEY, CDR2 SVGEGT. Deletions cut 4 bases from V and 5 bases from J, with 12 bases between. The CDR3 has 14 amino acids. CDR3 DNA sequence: TGTGCCAGCAGTTTGAGGCAGGCTCATCAGCCCCAGCATTTT. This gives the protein CASSLRQAHQPQHF.

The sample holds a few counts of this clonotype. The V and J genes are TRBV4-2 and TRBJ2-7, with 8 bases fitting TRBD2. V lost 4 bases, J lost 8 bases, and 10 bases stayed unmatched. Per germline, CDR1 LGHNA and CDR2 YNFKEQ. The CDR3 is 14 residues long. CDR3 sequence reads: CASSPLAGGRQQYF. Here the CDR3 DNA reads TGTGCCAGCAGCCCACTGGCGGGAGGCAGACAGCAGTACTTC.

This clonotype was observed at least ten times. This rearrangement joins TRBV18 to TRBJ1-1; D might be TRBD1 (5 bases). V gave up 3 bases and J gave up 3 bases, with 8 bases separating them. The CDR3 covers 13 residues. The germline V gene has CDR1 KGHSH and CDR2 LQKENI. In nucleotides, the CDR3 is TGTGCCAGCTCACCGGGGGGTGACACTGAAGCTTTCTTT. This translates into CASSPGGDTEAFF.